Listed below are T cell receptor beta chains from one sample, sequenced in a study of identical twins. MiXCR, applied by TCRdb to the 5' RACE reads, yields one record per CDR3 protein. The sample holds a few hundred thousand distinct CDR3 sequences, approximately 8.7% seen once. Source material: naive T cells sorted from blood. The origin of the receptors is a woman in her forties or fifties in good health. The CDR3 runs from the conserved cysteine through the conserved F or W. Each record gives: CDR3 protein, CDR3 DNA, clone size, D gene, V gene, J gene. A D gene is named only where the DNA matches it firmly. Some rows have no size entry. The others give once, few or many, or a class for an expanded clone.

CDR3: CASSLQGDNQPQHF
DNA: TGTGCCAGCAGCTTACAGGGTGACAATCAGCCCCAGCATTTT
size: -
D: -
V: TRBV7-9
J: TRBJ1-5

CDR3: CASSLAMSNYGYTF
DNA: TGCGCCAGCAGCTTGGCAATGAGTAACTATGGCTACACCTTC
size: few
D: -
V: TRBV5-1
J: TRBJ1-2

CDR3: CASSHGRYSYNEQFF
DNA: TGCGCCAGCAGTCACGGACGGTACTCCTACAATGAGCAGTTCTTC
size: few
D: -
V: TRBV5-1
J: TRBJ2-1

CDR3: CATSRDKREGLDEQFF
DNA: TGTGCCACCAGCAGAGATAAGCGGGAGGGCCTCGATGAGCAGTTCTTC
size: -
D: TRBD2
V: TRBV15
J: TRBJ2-1

CDR3: CASRGGHYGYTF
DNA: TGTGCCAGCAGGGGGGGGCACTATGGCTACACCTTC
size: -
D: -
V: TRBV21-1
J: TRBJ1-2

CDR3: CASSLVGHSYTF
DNA: TGTGCCAGCAGCTTAGTGGGACACTCCTACACCTTC
size: many
D: -
V: TRBV7-9
J: TRBJ1-2

CDR3: CASSQGPPRDRTYNEQFF
DNA: TGCGCCAGCAGCCAAGGTCCGCCCCGGGACCGTACCTACAATGAGCAGTTCTTC
size: few
D: -
V: TRBV4-1
J: TRBJ2-1

CDR3: CASSLQGKTFF
DNA: TGTGCCAGCAGTTTACAGGGAAAAACTTTCTTT
size: few
D: -
V: TRBV12-3/TRBV12-4
J: TRBJ1-1

CDR3: CAISESGAGGTDTQYF
DNA: TGTGCCATCAGTGAGTCCGGAGCGGGGGGCACAGATACGCAGTATTTT
size: few
D: TRBD2
V: TRBV10-3
J: TRBJ2-3

CDR3: CASNLEGPGNIQYF
DNA: TGTGCCAGCAACCTAGAGGGGCCGGGAAACATTCAGTACTTC
size: -
D: -
V: TRBV12-3/TRBV12-4
J: TRBJ2-4

CDR3: CASSSLSGRGYNEQFF
DNA: TGTGCCAGCAGCTCCCTGAGCGGGAGGGGTTACAATGAGCAGTTCTTC
size: many
D: TRBD2
V: TRBV5-5
J: TRBJ2-1

CDR3: CASRLTSGSYNEQFF
DNA: TGTGCCAGCAGACTAACTAGCGGGAGCTACAATGAGCAGTTCTTC
size: many
D: TRBD2
V: TRBV12-3/TRBV12-4
J: TRBJ2-1

CDR3: CASSLGSFGGELFF
DNA: TGCGCCAGCAGCTTGGGTAGCTTTGGCGGGGAGCTGTTTTTT
size: -
D: -
V: TRBV5-1
J: TRBJ2-2

CDR3: CASSPLLAGLNEQFF
DNA: TGTGCCAGCTCACCACTACTAGCGGGACTCAATGAGCAGTTCTTC
size: few
D: TRBD2
V: TRBV18
J: TRBJ2-1

CDR3: CASSLGYVNTEAFF
DNA: TGTGCCAGCAGCTTAGGGTACGTGAACACTGAAGCTTTCTTT
size: many
D: -
V: TRBV7-2
J: TRBJ1-1

CDR3: CSVEIPRGGYGYTF
DNA: TGCAGCGTTGAGATCCCGCGGGGGGGATATGGCTACACCTTC
size: -
D: -
V: TRBV29-1
J: TRBJ1-2

CDR3: CASKIRGTGGSGELFF
DNA: TGTGCCAGCAAAATCCGAGGGACAGGGGGGTCGGGGGAGCTGTTTTTT
size: few
D: TRBD1
V: TRBV12-3/TRBV12-4
J: TRBJ2-2

CDR3: CATSGRQADTQYF
DNA: TGTGCCACCAGCGGCCGACAGGCCGATACGCAGTATTTT
size: many
D: -
V: TRBV15
J: TRBJ2-3